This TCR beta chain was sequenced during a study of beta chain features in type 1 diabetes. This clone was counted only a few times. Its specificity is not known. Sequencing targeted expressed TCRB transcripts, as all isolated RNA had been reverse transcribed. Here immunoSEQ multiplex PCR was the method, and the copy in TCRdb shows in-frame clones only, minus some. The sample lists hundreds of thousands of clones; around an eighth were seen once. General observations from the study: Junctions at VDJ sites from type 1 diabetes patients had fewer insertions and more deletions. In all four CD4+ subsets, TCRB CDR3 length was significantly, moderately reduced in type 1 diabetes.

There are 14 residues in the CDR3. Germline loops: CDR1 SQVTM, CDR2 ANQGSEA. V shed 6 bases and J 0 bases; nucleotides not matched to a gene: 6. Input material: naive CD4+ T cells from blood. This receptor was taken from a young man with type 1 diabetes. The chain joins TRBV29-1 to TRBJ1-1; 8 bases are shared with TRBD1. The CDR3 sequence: CSVGDRPMNTEAFF. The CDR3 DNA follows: TGCAGCGTCGGGGACAGGCCAATGAACACTGAAGCTTTCTTT.